Described below is a single T cell receptor beta chain sequence and its context. This entry is derived from a study of blood T cell repertoires in COVID-19. Using immunoSEQ multiplex PCR, the repertoire was profiled, and TCRdb retains in-frame clones only, with some absent. The sample consists of around 99,000 clones, around 90% of them appearing once. This receptor was taken from a woman aged 30 to 39 with acute or convalescent COVID-19. Sequencing was done on a sample of peripheral blood.

CDR3 residues: CASSATSGRANTDTQYF. CDR3 nucleotides: TGCGCCAGCAGCGCTACTAGCGGGAGGGCCAACACAGATACGCAGTATTTT. This chain joins TRBV5-1 and TRBJ2-3; 13 nucleotides line up with TRBD2. The CDR3 consists of 17 residues. Germline V gene lookup returns CDR1 SGHRS and CDR2 YFSETQ. V was pared by 4 bases and J by 2 bases, with 7 bases of the junction left unmatched.